Following are 23 T cell receptor beta chains from one sample sequenced in a study of blood T cell repertoires in COVID-19. TCRdb's copy holds only in-frame clones and misses some; the assay was immunoSEQ multiplex PCR. Seen here are approximately 210,000 clones, 80% to 90% observed once, and the top ten hold roughly 20%. Sequenced input: peripheral blood. These receptors originate from a human donor in a cohort sampled during active COVID-19.

J is TRBJ2-1 and V is TRBV3-1 (or the pseudogene TRBV3-2); 7 bases fit TRBD1. Germline CDR1 reads LGHDT; CDR2 reads YNNKEL (reference sequence). V dropped 1 base and J dropped 3; count of bases not matched to a gene: 3. The length of the CDR3 is 15 residues. The CDR3 DNA reads as TGTGCCAGCAGCCAAGTTCAGGGGGTCTACAATGAGCAGTTCTTC. Translating gives CASSQVQGVYNEQFF.

The chain combines TRBV7-6 with TRBJ1-5, with 8 bases aligning to TRBD1. This CDR3 comprises 16 residues. J lost 7 bases, V lost 5 bases, and 13 bases had no gene match. Germline CDR1 and CDR2: SGHVS and FNYEAQ. In DNA form, the CDR3 reads TGTGCCAGCAGCAATAGGACAGGGTCGTACCACCAGCCCCAGCATTTT. It codes for CASSNRTGSYHQPQHF.

The chain couples TRBV30 to TRBJ1-2, with D hard to call. This CDR3 contains 14 residues. Germline CDR1 is GTSNPN and CDR2 is SVGIG (reference sequence). V lost 3 bases and J 6 bases, leaving 17 bases between the germline ends. CDR3 nucleotide sequence: TGTGCCTGGAGCCTGTTGGAGAACCTTCATGGCTACACCTTC. Residues: CAWSLLENLHGYTF.

The chain uses TRBV11-2 and TRBJ2-1; 9 bases agree with TRBD1. J gave up 7 bases and V 5 bases, and 15 bases lay outside the gene matches. Germline CDR1 is SGHAT and CDR2 is FQNNGV. This CDR3 is built from 17 residues. The CDR3 bases are TGTGCCAGCAGCCCTAGATACTACAGGGGGCCTAGGAATGAGCAGTTCTTC. It encodes CASSPRYYRGPRNEQFF.

CDR3 residues: CASRPGLQETQYF. CDR3 coding DNA: TGTGCCAGCAGGCCGGGACTACAAGAGACCCAGTACTTC. The gene calls are TRBV11-2 and TRBJ2-5; 7 nucleotides line up with TRBD2. This CDR3 is built from 13 residues. V dropped 6 bases and J dropped 2; count of bases not matched to a gene: 3. From germline, CDR1 is SGHAT and CDR2 FQNNGV.

The chain recombines TRBV9 with TRBJ2-3; 12 bases line up with TRBD2. The CDR3 is made up of 16 amino acids. From germline, CDR1 is SGDLS and CDR2 YYNGEE. J gave up 2 bases and V 3 bases, and 4 bases lay outside the gene matches. CDR3 in amino acids: CASSEGLAGVTDTQYF. CDR3 sequence (DNA): TGTGCCAGCAGCGAGGGACTAGCGGGCGTCACAGATACGCAGTATTTT.

The CDR3 here is CASSAGDVAFF. The CDR3 coding sequence is TGTGCCAGCAGTGCGGGGGATGTGGCTTTCTTT. The rearrangement links TRBV9 to TRBJ1-1; D is perhaps TRBD1 (5 bases). There are 11 residues in the CDR3. Trimming took 5 bases from V and 11 from J, leaving 13 bases between them. Germline lookup yields CDR1 SGDLS and CDR2 YYNGEE.

The chain is built from TRBV28 and TRBJ2-3, with TRBD2 identical over 8 bases. With 8 bases clipped from V and 7 bases from J, the junction kept 14 bases outside the gene matches. Germline values: CDR1 MDHEN, CDR2 SYDVKM. There are 15 residues in the CDR3. Written as DNA, the CDR3 is TGTGCCAGCTGGTCAAGTAGGAGCGGGGGTTATACGCAGTATTTT. Encoded protein: CASWSSRSGGYTQYF. Together with reference TRBV28 and TRBJ2-3, the CDR3 gives the full variable domain: DVKVTQSSRYLVKRTGEKVFLECVQDMDHENMFWYRQDPGLGLRLIYFSYDVKMKEKGDIPEGYSVSREKKERFSLILESASTNQTSMYLCASWSSRSGGYTQYFGPGTRLTVL.

This chain connects TRBV7-2 to TRBJ2-6; D is undetermined. Germline lookup yields CDR1 SGHTA and CDR2 FQGNSA. V was shortened by 5 bases and J by 0 bases, with 17 bases between the two germline ends. This CDR3 is 18 amino acids long. CDR3 residues: CASSLRLRRSSGANVLTF. CDR3 DNA sequence: TGTGCCAGCAGCCTAAGACTTAGACGGAGCTCTGGGGCCAACGTCCTGACTTTC.

This clone was seen once. V gene TRBV27 combines with J gene TRBJ2-5; weak D call: TRBD2 (5 bases). V lost 6 bases, J lost 2 bases, and 16 bases lay in between. Per germline, CDR1 MNHEY and CDR2 SMNVEV (reference sequence). The length of the CDR3 is 15 residues. CDR3 nucleotides: TGTGCCAGCAGCAAGCTCACGGCGGGTCAAGAGACCCAGTACTTC. Protein sequence: CASSKLTAGQETQYF.

The V and J genes are TRBV6-5 and TRBJ1-6; 7 bases agree with TRBD1. Germline CDR1 and CDR2: MNHEY and SVGAGI. Trimming took 5 bases from V and 7 from J; bases not matched to a gene: 8. The CDR3 has 15 amino acids. The CDR3 DNA reads TGTGCCAGCAGTCCCCCAGGGACAGAGAATTCACCCCTCCACTTT. This gives the protein CASSPPGTENSPLHF.

This chain links TRBV5-1 with TRBJ2-5; 7 positions match TRBD2. V lost 4 bases to trimming and J lost 5 bases; unmatched junction nucleotides: 8. The CDR3 has 14 amino acids. Germline V gene sequence: CDR1 SGHRS, CDR2 YFSETQ. The CDR3 DNA sequence: TGCGCCAGCAGCCATACCGGGGGGTATGAGACCCAGTACTTC. Protein sequence: CASSHTGGYETQYF.

This clone turned up a few times. The chain employs TRBV5-6 and TRBJ1-1, with D possibly matching TRBD1 (5 bases). Deletions cut 4 bases from V and 1 base from J, with 11 bases between. Germline CDR1 reads SGHDT; CDR2 reads YYEEEE. The CDR3 covers 14 residues. In DNA form, the CDR3 reads TGTGCCAGCAGCCTGGGGCGGAGGAACACTGAAGCTTTCTTT. Its translation: CASSLGRRNTEAFF.

This clone is a singleton in its sample. The chain carries TRBV5-8 and TRBJ1-4; possibly TRBD1 for D (5 bases). Trimming removed 0 bases at V and 10 bases at J, with 13 bases between. The germline V gene encodes CDR1 SGHTS and CDR2 YDEGEE. This CDR3 contains 14 residues. CDR3 sequence: CASSLAPGLGKLFF. CDR3 bases: TGTGCCAGCAGCTTGGCCCCGGGACTCGGAAAACTGTTTTTT.

The chain combines TRBV15 with TRBJ2-7, with D uncertain. In germline, CDR1 is LNHNV, CDR2 YYDKDF (reference sequence). The CDR3 covers 12 residues. V dropped 0 bases and J dropped 4 bases, with 4 bases sitting between them. CDR3 sequence reads: CATSRDTYEQYV. CDR3 sequence (DNA): TGTGCCACCAGCAGAGATACTTACGAGCAGTACGTC.

The V and J genes are TRBV11-3 and TRBJ2-3; D call uncertain. The V end was cut by 0 bases, the J end by 4 bases, with 8 bases between. This CDR3 is 14 amino acids long. Germline V gene sequence: CDR1 SGHNT, CDR2 YENEEA. The CDR3 DNA is TGTGCCAGCAGCTTAGATCTGGCCTCAGATACGCAGTATTTT. Encoded protein: CASSLDLASDTQYF.

The chain employs TRBV3-1 (or the pseudogene TRBV3-2) and TRBJ2-7; D not certain. V was trimmed by 0 bases and J by 4 bases, leaving 7 bases between them. Germline-derived CDR1 and CDR2 are LGHDT and YNNKEL (reference sequence). The CDR3 totals 13 residues. CDR3 sequence reads: CASSQDLWYEQYF. In nucleotides, the CDR3 is TGTGCCAGCAGCCAAGACCTATGGTACGAGCAGTACTTC.

This rearrangement joins TRBV3-1 (or the pseudogene TRBV3-2) to TRBJ1-6, with D perhaps matching TRBD1 (6 bases). The germline V gene has CDR1 LGHDT and CDR2 YNNKEL (reference sequence). The ends were cut back, 2 bases at V and 18 bases at J, with 14 bases in the middle. The CDR3 is 12 amino acids. The CDR3 loop is CASSQPGHSTHF. CDR3 coding DNA: TGTGCCAGCAGCCAACCGGGACATTCAACCCACTTT.

The V call is TRBV28, the J call TRBJ1-5; D is undetermined. Germline lookup yields CDR1 MDHEN and CDR2 SYDVKM. The V end lost 3 bases, the J end lost 2 bases, and 11 bases lay between the germline ends. This CDR3 comprises 15 residues. The CDR3 loop is CASSFALGGNQPQHF. In DNA, the CDR3 is TGTGCCAGCAGTTTTGCCCTAGGAGGCAATCAGCCCCAGCATTTT. Full variable domain (remainder filled in from reference TRBV28 and TRBJ1-5): DVKVTQSSRYLVKRTGEKVFLECVQDMDHENMFWYRQDPGLGLRLIYFSYDVKMKEKGDIPEGYSVSREKKERFSLILESASTNQTSMYLCASSFALGGNQPQHFGDGTRLSIL.

The CDR3 DNA is TGTGCCAGCAGCCAAGCCAGGACAGATACGCAGTATTTT. It translates to CASSQARTDTQYF. The chain combines TRBV3-1 (or the pseudogene TRBV3-2) with TRBJ2-3; D is uncertain. Trimming left V 1 base short and J 3 bases short, with 5 bases between. The CDR3 contains 13 residues. Looked up from germline, CDR1 is LGHDT and CDR2 is YNNKEL (reference sequence).

The chain carries TRBV14 and TRBJ2-6; D is unclear. The CDR3 totals 13 residues. The V end lost 8 bases, the J end lost 0 bases, and 5 bases lay between the germline ends. Looked up from germline, CDR1 is SGHDN and CDR2 is FVKESK. CDR3 nucleotide sequence: TGTGCCAGCCTCCTCTCTGGGGCCAACGTCCTGACTTTC. Translation gives CASLLSGANVLTF.

The chain combines TRBV5-4 with TRBJ2-7; the D gene is possibly TRBD1 (6 bases). Germline assignment: CDR1 SGHNT and CDR2 YYREEE (reference sequence). V shed 0 bases and J shed 6 bases, with 13 bases lying between them. This CDR3 spans 14 amino acids. CDR3 residues: CASSLGGRESEQYF. In nucleotides, the CDR3 is TGTGCCAGCAGCTTGGGGGGGCGCGAGTCCGAGCAGTACTTC.

V is TRBV5-6 and J is TRBJ2-1; D remains unclear. The CDR3 length is 14 residues. CDR1 is SGHDT and CDR2 is YYEEEE in the germline V gene. Deletions cut 0 bases from V and 1 base from J, with 5 bases between. CDR3 DNA: TGTGCCAGCAGCTTGGTGCAGTCCTACAATGAGCAGTTCTTC. This sequence encodes CASSLVQSYNEQFF.